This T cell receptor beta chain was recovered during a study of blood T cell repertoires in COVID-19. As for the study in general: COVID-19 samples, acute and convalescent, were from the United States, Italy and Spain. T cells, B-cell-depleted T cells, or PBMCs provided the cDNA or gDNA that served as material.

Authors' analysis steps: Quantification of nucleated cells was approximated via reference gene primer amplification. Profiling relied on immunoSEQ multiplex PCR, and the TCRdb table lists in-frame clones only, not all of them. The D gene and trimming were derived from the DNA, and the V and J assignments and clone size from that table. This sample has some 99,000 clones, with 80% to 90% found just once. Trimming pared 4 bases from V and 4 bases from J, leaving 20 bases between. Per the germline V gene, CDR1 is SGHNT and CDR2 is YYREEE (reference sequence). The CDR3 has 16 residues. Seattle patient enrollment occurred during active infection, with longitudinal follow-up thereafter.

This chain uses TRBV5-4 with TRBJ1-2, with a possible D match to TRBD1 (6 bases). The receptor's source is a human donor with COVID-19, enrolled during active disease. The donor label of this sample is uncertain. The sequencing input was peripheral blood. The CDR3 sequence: CASSPLPGGAGYGYTF. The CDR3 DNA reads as TGTGCCAGCAGCCCCCTCCCGGGGGGCGCGGGCTATGGCTACACCTTC. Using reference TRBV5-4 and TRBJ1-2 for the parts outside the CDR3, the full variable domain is ETGVTQSPTHLIKTRGQQVTLRCSSQSGHNTVSWYQQALGQGPQFIFQYYREEENGRGNFPPRFSGLQFPNYSSELNVNALELDDSALYLCASSPLPGGAGYGYTFGSGTRLTVV.